The clone carrying this TCR beta chain is a singleton in its sample. Its antigen is currently unknown. Trimming cost V 10 bases and J 5 bases, with 15 bases left between them. This CDR3 is built from 13 residues. Germline CDR1 and CDR2: MNHNS and SASEGT. The record originates from a study of cytomegalovirus exposure and HLA in healthy donors. Looking at the study overall: Later analysis reported that the 120 or so validation repertoires shared the platform of the 650 to 700 first-cohort repertoires. Whole-study findings and limits: The dataset shows that most TCR sequences were rare, while some public TCRs occurred in many donors. Associated with cytomegalovirus, according to the listing, were 150 to 200 TCR beta chains. Cytomegalovirus status, reportedly, was diagnosed with high specificity and sensitivity by the classifier.

This table comes from immunoSEQ multiplex PCR, and its TCRdb copy is limited to in-frame clones, with some not included. This repertoire shows approximately 62,000 clones, under 95% found once; its top ten account for around 1.2%. The V gene is TRBV6-1, the J gene TRBJ1-5, with D possibly TRBD1 on 5 matching bases. This receptor was taken from a woman aged 18 to 35 in good health and CMV-seronegative. Sequenced input: PBMCs. The CDR3 DNA sequence: TGTGCCACCAGGTGGGGGGAGGATCAGCCCCAGCATTTT. This encodes CATRWGEDQPQHF.